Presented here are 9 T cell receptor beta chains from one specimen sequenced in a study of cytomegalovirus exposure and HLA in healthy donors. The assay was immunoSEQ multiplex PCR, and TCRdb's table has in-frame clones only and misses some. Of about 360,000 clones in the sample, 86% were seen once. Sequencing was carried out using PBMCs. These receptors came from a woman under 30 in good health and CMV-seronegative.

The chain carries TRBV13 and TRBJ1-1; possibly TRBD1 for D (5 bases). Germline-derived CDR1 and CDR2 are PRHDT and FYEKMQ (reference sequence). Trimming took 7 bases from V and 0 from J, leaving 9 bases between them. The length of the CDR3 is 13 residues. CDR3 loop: CASKDSMNTEAFF. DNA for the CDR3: TGTGCCAGCAAAGACAGCATGAACACTGAAGCTTTCTTT.

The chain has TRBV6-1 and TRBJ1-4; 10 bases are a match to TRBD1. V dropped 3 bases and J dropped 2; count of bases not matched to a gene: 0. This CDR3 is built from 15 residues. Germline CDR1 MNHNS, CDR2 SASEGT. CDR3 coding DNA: TGTGCCAGCAGTGAGACAGGGGGCACTAATGAAAAACTGTTTTTT. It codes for CASSETGGTNEKLFF.

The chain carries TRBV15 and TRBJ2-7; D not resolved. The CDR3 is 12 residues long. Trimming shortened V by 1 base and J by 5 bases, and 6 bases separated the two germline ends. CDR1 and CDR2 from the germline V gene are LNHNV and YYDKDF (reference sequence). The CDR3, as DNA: TGTGCCACCAGCAGAGTAGCCGACGAGCAGTACTTC. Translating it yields CATSRVADEQYF.

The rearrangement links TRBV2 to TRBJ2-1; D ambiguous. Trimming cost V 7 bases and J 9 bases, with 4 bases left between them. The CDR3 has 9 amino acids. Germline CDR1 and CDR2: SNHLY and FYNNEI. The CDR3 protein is CASTVEQFF. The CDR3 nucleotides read TGTGCCAGCACTGTTGAGCAGTTCTTC.

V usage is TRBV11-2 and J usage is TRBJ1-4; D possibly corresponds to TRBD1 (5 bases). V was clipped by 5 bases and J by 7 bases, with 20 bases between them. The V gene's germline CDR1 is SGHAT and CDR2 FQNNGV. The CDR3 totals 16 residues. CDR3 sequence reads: CASSPLRARGREKLFF. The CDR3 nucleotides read TGTGCCAGCAGCCCGCTGCGTGCAAGGGGCCGTGAAAAACTGTTTTTT.

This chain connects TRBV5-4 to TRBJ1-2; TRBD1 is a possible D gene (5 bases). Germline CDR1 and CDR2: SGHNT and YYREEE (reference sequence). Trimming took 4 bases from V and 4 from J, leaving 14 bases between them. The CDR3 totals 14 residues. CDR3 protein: CASSPGHTFYGYTF. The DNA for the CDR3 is TGTGCCAGCAGCCCTGGACATACCTTCTATGGCTACACCTTC.

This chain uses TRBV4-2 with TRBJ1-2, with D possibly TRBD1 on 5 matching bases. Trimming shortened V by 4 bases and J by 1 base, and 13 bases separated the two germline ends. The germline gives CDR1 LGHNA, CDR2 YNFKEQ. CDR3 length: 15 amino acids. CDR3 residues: CASSPGHALNYGYTF. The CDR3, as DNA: TGTGCCAGCAGCCCTGGACACGCACTTAACTATGGCTACACCTTC.

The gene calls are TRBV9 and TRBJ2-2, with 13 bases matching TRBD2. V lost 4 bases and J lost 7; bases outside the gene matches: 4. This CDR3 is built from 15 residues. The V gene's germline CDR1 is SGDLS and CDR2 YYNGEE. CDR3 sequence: CASSMTSGRLGELFF. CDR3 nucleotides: TGTGCCAGCAGCATGACTAGCGGGAGGCTCGGGGAGCTGTTTTTT.

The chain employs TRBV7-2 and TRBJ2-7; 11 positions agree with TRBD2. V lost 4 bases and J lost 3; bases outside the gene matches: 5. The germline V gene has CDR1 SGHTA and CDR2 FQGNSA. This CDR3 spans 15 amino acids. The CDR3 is CASSYTSGGSYEQYF. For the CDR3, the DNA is TGTGCCAGCAGCTATACTAGCGGGGGTAGCTACGAGCAGTACTTC.